Reported below is one TCR beta chain. This sample stems from a study of blood T cell repertoires in COVID-19. The germline V gene has CDR1 MGHDK and CDR2 SYGVNS. Trimming cost V 4 bases and J 5 bases; bases outside gene matches: 5. This CDR3 is 16 amino acids long. Clones were sequenced by immunoSEQ multiplex PCR, and TCRdb holds only the in-frame ones, with some missing. The data hold about 250,000 clones, with roughly 89% observed a single time. The receptor's source is a woman in her thirties or forties who had recovered from COVID-19. The sample comprised peripheral blood. The V and J genes are TRBV25-1 and TRBJ2-5; 15 bases are shared with TRBD2. CDR3 residues: CASSGTSGRAMETQYF. The CDR3 nucleotides read TGTGCCAGCAGTGGGACTAGCGGGAGGGCCATGGAGACCCAGTACTTC.